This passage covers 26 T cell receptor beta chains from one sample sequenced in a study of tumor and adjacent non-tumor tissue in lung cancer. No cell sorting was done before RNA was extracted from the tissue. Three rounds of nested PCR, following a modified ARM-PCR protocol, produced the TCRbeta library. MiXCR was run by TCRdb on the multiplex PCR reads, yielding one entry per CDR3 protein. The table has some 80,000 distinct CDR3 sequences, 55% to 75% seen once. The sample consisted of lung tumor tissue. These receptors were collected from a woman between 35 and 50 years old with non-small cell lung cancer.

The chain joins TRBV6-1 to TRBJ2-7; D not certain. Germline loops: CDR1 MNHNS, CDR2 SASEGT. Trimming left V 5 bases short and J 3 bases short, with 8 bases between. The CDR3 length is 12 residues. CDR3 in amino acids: CASSLQNYEQYV. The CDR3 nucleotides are TGTGCCAGCAGTCTACAGAACTACGAGCAGTACGTC.

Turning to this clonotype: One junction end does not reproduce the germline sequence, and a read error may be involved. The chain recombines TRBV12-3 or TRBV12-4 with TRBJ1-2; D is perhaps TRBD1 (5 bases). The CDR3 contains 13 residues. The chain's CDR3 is CAISRDGAYGNTF. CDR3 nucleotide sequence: TGTGCCATCAGTCGGGACGGGGCCTATGGCAACACCTTC.

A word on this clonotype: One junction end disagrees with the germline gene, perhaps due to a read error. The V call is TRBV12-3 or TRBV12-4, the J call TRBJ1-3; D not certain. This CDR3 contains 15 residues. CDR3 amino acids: CTSSLRADSGNTIYF. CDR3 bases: TGTACCAGCAGTTTACGGGCCGACTCTGGAAACACCATATATTTT.

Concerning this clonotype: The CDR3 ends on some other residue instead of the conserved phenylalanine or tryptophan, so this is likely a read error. The CDR3 region has the DNA TGTGCCAGCGGTCAGGGAAGGGTTACATACGAGCAGTACCTC. Its protein product is CASGQGRVTYEQYL. This chain connects TRBV5-6 to TRBJ2-7, with a possible D match to TRBD1 (5 bases). V was trimmed by 7 bases and J by 4 bases, leaving 18 bases between them. Germline V gives CDR1 SGHDT, CDR2 YYEEEE. The CDR3 length is 14 residues.

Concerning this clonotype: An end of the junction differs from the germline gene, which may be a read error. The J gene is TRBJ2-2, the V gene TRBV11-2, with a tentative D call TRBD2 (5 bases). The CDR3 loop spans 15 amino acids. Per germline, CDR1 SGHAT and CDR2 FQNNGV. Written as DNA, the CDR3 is TGTGCCAGCAGCTTTAGGCAGCTGGAAACCGGGAAGCTGTTTTTT. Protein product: CASSFRQLETGKLFF.

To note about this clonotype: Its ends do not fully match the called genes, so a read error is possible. The CDR3 DNA reads as TGTGCCAGCAGAACTGGGACTAGCGGGGTGGGCACAGTTACGCAGTATTTT. It encodes CASRTGTSGVGTVTQYF. The V gene is TRBV6-6, the J gene TRBJ2-3, with 13 bases that match TRBD2. The CDR3 totals 17 residues. Germline-derived CDR1 and CDR2 are MNHNY and SVGAGI (reference sequence).

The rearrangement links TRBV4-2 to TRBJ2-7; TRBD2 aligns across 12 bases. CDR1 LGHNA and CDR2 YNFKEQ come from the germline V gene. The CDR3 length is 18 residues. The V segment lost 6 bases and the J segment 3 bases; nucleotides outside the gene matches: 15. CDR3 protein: CASSQDYASGGAIYEQYF. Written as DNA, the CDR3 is TGTGCCAGCAGTCAGGATTATGCTAGCGGGGGGGCTATCTACGAGCAGTACTTC.

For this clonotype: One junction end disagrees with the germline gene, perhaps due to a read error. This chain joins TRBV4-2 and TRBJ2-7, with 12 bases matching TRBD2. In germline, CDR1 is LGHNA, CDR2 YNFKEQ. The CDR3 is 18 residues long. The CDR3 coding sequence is TGTGCAAGCAGCCAAGATTATCCTAGCGGGGGGGCTACCTACGAGCAGTATTTC. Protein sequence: CASSQDYPSGGATYEQYF.

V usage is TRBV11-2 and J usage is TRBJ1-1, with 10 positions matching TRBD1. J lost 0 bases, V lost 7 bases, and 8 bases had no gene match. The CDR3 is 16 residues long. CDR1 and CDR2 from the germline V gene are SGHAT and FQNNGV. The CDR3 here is CASKSGDRGMNTEAFF. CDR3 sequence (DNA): TGTGCCAGCAAATCCGGGGACAGGGGCATGAACACTGAAGCTTTCTTT.

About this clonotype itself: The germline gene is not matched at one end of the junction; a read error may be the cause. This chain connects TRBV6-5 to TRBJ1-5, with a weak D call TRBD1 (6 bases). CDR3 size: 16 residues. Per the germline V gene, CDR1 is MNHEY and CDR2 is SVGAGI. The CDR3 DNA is TGTACCAGCTCGGCAGCCAGGGGCTATAGCAATCAGCCTCAGCATTTT. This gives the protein CTSSAARGYSNQPQHF.

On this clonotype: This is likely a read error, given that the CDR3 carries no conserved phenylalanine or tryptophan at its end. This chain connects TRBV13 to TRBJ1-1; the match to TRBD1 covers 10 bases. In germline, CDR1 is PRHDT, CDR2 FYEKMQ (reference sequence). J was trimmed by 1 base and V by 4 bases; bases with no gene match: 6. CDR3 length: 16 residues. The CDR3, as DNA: TGTGCCAGCAGCTCGGGACAGGGGCTTTGGAACACTGAAGCTTTCTCT. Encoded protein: CASSSGQGLWNTEAFS.

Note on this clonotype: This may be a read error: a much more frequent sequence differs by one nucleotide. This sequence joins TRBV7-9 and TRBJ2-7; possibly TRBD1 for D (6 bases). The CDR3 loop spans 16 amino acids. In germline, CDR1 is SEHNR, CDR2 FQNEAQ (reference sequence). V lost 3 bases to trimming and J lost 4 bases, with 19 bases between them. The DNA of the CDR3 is TGTGCCAGCAGCTTTTTCCCTAGACAGGATCGATACGAGCAGTACTTC. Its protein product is CASSFFPRQDRYEQYF.

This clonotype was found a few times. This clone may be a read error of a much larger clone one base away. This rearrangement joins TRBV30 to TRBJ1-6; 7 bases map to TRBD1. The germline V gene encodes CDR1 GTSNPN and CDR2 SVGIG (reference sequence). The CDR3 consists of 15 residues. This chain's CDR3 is CVWSYRDSWYSPLHF. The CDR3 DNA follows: TGTGTCTGGAGTTACCGGGACAGTTGGTATTCACCCCTCCACTTT.

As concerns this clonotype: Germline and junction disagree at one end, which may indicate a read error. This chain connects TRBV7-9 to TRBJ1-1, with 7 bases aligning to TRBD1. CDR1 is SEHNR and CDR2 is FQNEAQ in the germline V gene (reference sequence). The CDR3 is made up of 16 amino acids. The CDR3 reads CASRLWLGQINTGAFF. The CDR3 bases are TGTGCCAGCAGGTTATGGTTGGGACAGATAAACACTGGAGCTTTCTTT.

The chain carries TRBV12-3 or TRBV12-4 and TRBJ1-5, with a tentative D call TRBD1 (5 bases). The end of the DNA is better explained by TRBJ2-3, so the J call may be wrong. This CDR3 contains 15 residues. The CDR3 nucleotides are TGTGCCAGCAGTTCCAACAGGATTAGCAATCAGCCCCAGTATTTT. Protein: CASSSNRISNQPQYF.

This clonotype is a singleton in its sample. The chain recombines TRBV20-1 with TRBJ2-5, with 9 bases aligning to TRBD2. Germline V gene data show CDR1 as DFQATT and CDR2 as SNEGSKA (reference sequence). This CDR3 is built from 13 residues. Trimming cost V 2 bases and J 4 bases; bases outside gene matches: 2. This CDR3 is CSARTRGGETQYF. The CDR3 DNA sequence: TGCAGTGCTAGAACGCGGGGGGGAGAGACCCAGTACTTC.

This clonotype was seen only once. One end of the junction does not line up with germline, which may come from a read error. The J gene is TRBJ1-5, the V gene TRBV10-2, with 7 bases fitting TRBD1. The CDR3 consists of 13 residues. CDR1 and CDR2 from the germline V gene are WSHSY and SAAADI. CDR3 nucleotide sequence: TGCGTCAGCAGTGACAGGGCCAATCAGTTCCAGCATTTT. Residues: CVSSDRANQFQHF.

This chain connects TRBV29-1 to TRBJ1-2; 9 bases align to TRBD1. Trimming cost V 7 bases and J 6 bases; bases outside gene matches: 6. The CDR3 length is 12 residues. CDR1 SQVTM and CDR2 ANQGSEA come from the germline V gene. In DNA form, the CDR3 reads TGCAGCGATTTAGGACAGGGGAATGGCTACACCTTC. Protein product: CSDLGQGNGYTF.

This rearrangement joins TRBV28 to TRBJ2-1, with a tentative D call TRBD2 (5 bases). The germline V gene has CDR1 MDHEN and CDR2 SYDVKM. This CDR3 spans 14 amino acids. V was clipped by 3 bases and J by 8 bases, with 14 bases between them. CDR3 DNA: TGTGCCAGCAGTTTTGTAACGGGAACCGATGAGCAGTTCTTC. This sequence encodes CASSFVTGTDEQFF.

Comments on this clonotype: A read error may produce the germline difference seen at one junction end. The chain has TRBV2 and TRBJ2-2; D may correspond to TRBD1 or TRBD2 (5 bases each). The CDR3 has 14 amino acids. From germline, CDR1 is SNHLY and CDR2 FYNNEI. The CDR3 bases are TGTGCCAGCATAGCTCAGGGCGGCACCGGGGAGCTGTTGTTT. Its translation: CASIAQGGTGELLF.

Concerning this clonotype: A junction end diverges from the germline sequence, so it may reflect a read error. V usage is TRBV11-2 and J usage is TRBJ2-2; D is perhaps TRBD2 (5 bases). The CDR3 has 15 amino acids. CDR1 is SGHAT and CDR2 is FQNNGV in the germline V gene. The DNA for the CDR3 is TGTACCAGCAGCTTTAGGCAGATGGAAACCGGGAAGCTGTTTTTT. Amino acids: CTSSFRQMETGKLFF.

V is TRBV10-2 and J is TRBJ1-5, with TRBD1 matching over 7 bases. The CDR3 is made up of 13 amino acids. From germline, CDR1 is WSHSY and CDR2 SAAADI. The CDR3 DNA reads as TGCACCATCTCGGACAGGACTAATCAGCCCCAGCATTTT. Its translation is CTISDRTNQPQHF.

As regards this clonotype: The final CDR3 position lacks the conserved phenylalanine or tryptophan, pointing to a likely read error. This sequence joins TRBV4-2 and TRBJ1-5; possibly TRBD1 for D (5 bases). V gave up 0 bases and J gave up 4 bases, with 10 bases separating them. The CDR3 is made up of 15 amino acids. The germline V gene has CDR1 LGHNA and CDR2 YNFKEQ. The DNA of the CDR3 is TGTGCCAGCAGCCAAGACGGGGCCGAAAATCAGCCCCAGCATTAT. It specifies CASSQDGAENQPQHY.

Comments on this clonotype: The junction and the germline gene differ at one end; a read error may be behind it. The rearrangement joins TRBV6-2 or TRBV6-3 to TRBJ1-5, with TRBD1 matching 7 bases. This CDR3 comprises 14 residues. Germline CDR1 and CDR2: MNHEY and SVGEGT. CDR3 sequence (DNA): TGTGCCAGCGAGACAGGGTGCGTCAATCAGCCCCAACATTTT. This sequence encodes CASETGCVNQPQHF.

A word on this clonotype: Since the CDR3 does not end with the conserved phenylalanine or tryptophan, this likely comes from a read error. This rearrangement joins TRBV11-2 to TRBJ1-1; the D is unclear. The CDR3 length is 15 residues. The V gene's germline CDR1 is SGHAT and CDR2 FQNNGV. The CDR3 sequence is CASSLDLRPITEAFL. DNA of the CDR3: TGTGCCAGCAGTTTAGATCTAAGGCCGATTACCGAAGCTTTCCTT.

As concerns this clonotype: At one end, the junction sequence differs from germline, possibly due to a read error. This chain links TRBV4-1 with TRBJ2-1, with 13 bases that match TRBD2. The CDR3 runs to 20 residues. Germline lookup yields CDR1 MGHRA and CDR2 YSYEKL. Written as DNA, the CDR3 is TGCGTCAGCAGCCGTACCCCGGGACTAGCGGGGCGGAATGTGTACAATGAGCAGTTCTTC. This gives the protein CVSSRTPGLAGRNVYNEQFF.